One and the same sample provided the 23 T cell receptor beta chains below, sequenced in a study of read filtering for tumor transcriptome and immune sequencing. This library used about 360 ng RNA and molecular barcoded adaptors spanning alpha/delta and beta/gamma chains. A single record per CDR3 protein comes from TCRdb applying MiXCR to the reads. The sample has 46,000 or so distinct CDR3 sequences, roughly 19% seen once; the top ten hold 15%. The sequencing sample was made of a population of CD138-negative cells sorted from bone marrow. Receptor source: a donor aged 40 or over with multiple myeloma.

This clonotype showed up just a few times. No DNA is shown, since the ends of the CDR3 on it are uncertain; the CDR3 is the one TCRdb lists. This chain uses TRBV7-9 with TRBJ1-1. Both ends counted, the CDR3 spans 11 residues. The germline V gene has CDR1 SEHNR and CDR2 FQNEAQ (reference sequence). Here the CDR3 reads CASVGAGAGFF.

At least ten counts were recorded for this clonotype. The chain couples TRBV2 to TRBJ2-5, with 8 bases fitting TRBD2. This CDR3 has 14 residues. After removal of 7 bases from V and 3 bases from J, the junction contained 7 bases not matched to a gene. In germline, CDR1 is SNHLY, CDR2 FYNNEI. For the CDR3, the DNA is TGTGCCAGCAAAAGCGGGAGTTGGGAAGAGACCCAGTACTTC. As protein: CASKSGSWEETQYF.

This clonotype appeared many times. V is TRBV7-2 and J is TRBJ1-1; D not resolved. CDR1 and CDR2 from the germline V gene are SGHTA and FQGNSA. Trimming removed 1 base from V and 0 bases from J, with 6 bases in between. The CDR3 contains 14 residues. The CDR3 DNA is TGTGCCAGCAGCTTAGTAGCCGTGAACACTGAAGCTTTCTTT. Translated, it gives CASSLVAVNTEAFF.

This clonotype was found many times. The V and J genes are TRBV29-1 and TRBJ2-3, with 11 bases that match TRBD2. This CDR3 is 14 amino acids long. Germline V CDR1 and CDR2: SQVTM, ANQGSEA. V trimming: 4 bases; J trimming: 2 bases; junction bases outside the gene matches: 2. The CDR3 nucleotides read TGCAGCGTTGCTAGCGGGAGGAACACAGATACGCAGTATTTT. Translated: CSVASGRNTDTQYF.

This clonotype was seen a few times. The J gene is TRBJ2-7, the V gene TRBV29-1; D is tentatively TRBD1 or TRBD2 (5 bases each). V lost 8 bases to trimming and J lost 0 bases, with 11 bases between them. Germline V CDR1 and CDR2: SQVTM, ANQGSEA. There are 12 residues in the CDR3. Here the CDR3 DNA reads TGCAGCATAGGGACCGCCTCCTACGAGCAGTACTTC. Its protein product is CSIGTASYEQYF.

The sample holds many counts of this clonotype. The V call is TRBV28, the J call TRBJ2-6; 8 nucleotides agree with TRBD2. The germline CDR1 and CDR2 sequences are MDHEN and SYDVKM. This CDR3 has 15 residues. The trim removed 5 bases at V and 4 bases at J, leaving 4 bases unmatched. This CDR3 reads CASSHGGGGANVLTF. Written as DNA, the CDR3 is TGTGCCAGCAGTCACGGGGGGGGAGGGGCCAACGTCCTGACTTTC.

This clonotype was recorded many times. The chain is built from TRBV5-1 and TRBJ2-1, with TRBD2 as a possible D gene (6 bases). CDR1 is SGHRS and CDR2 is YFSETQ in the germline V gene. Trimming took 4 bases from V and 7 from J, leaving 21 bases between them. This CDR3 has 16 amino acids. The CDR3: CASSARSSGVGNEQFF. The DNA of the CDR3 is TGCGCCAGCAGCGCCCGTTCCTCGGGAGTTGGAAATGAGCAGTTCTTC.

This clonotype came up many times. This chain connects TRBV5-1 to TRBJ2-2; D ambiguous. The CDR3 sequence is 14 residues long. Trimming removed 0 bases at V and 4 bases at J, with 7 bases between. Germline V gene lookup returns CDR1 SGHRS and CDR2 YFSETQ. CDR3 region: CASSLGLGTGELFF. The CDR3 DNA sequence: TGCGCCAGCAGCTTGGGTTTGGGCACCGGGGAGCTGTTTTTT.

Many counts were recorded for this clonotype. The chain is built from TRBV7-9 and TRBJ1-1; D may be TRBD1 (6 bases). V was clipped by 5 bases and J by 4 bases, with 14 bases between them. Germline V gene data show CDR1 as SEHNR and CDR2 as FQNEAQ (reference sequence). The CDR3 consists of 14 residues. CDR3 sequence (DNA): TGTGCCAGCAGCCAAGTACAGGGTGGCACTGAAGCTTTCTTT. Translated, it gives CASSQVQGGTEAFF.

This clonotype has more than one count but fewer than ten. This may arise from a read error, as a much more abundant clone is one base away. The CDR3, as DNA: TGTGCCAGCAGCTTGGGGGGGGGGGACAATGGGCAGTTCTTC. It yields the protein CASSLGGGDNGQFF. This rearrangement joins TRBV7-9 to TRBJ2-1; possible D gene TRBD2, 7 bases. Germline CDR1 and CDR2: SEHNR and FQNEAQ (reference sequence). The CDR3 contains 14 residues. Looking up the rest from reference TRBV7-9 and TRBJ2-1 gives the full variable domain: DTGVSQNPRHKITKRGQNVTFRCDPISEHNRLYWYRQTLGQGPEFLTYFQNEAQLEKSRLLSDRFSAERPKGSFSTLEIQRTEQGDSAMYLCASSLGGGDNGQFFGPGTRLTVL.

At least ten counts were recorded for this clonotype. The chain links TRBV29-1 to TRBJ2-5; 12 nucleotides agree with TRBD2. The V gene end was trimmed by 5 bases and the J gene end by 4 bases; junction bases not matched to a gene: 5. Looked up from germline, CDR1 is SQVTM and CDR2 is ANQGSEA. CDR3 length: 14 residues. The CDR3 region is CSVCRTSGAETQYF. CDR3 bases: TGCAGCGTTTGCCGGACTAGCGGGGCAGAGACCCAGTACTTC.

This clonotype was observed a handful of times. This chain links TRBV7-9 with TRBJ2-1; D not certain. The CDR3 has 13 residues. The germline gives CDR1 SEHNR, CDR2 FQNEAQ (reference sequence). The V end was cut by 6 bases, the J end by 5 bases, with 11 bases between. For the CDR3, the DNA is TGTGCCAGCAGTTCTACAGCTAACAATGAGCAGTTCTTC. Residues: CASSSTANNEQFF.

In its sample, this clonotype ranks as medium-sized. The chain has TRBV11-1 and TRBJ2-1; possibly TRBD2 for D (5 bases). The CDR3 is 16 residues long. Germline assignment: CDR1 SGHAT and CDR2 FQDESV (reference sequence). Trimming cost V 4 bases and J 2 bases, with 15 bases left between them. CDR3: CASSSWGAEAYNEQFF. As DNA, the CDR3 is TGTGCCAGCAGCTCATGGGGAGCGGAGGCCTACAATGAGCAGTTCTTC.

Concerning this clonotype: No conserved phenylalanine or tryptophan is present at the end of the CDR3, so a read error is the likely explanation. V and J are TRBV5-1 and TRBJ1-1; D might be TRBD1 (5 bases). Per the germline V gene, CDR1 is SGHRS and CDR2 is YFSETQ. The CDR3 contains 16 residues. Trimming took off 2 bases at V and 0 bases at J, with 14 bases between the two ends. Here the CDR3 reads CASSLGDGFMNTEAFI. DNA of the CDR3: TGCGCCAGCAGCTTAGGGGACGGGTTCATGAACACTGAAGCTTTCATT.

Comments on this clonotype: A much larger clone differs by one base, so this may be a read error. V and J are TRBV15 and TRBJ2-1; the D call may be TRBD1 or TRBD2 (11 bases each). Germline-derived CDR1 and CDR2 are LNHNV and YYDKDF (reference sequence). The CDR3 runs 21 residues. The CDR3 bases are TGTGTCACCAGCAGACTTCCCTGGGGACAGGGGGTGGTAGCGGGAGGGAATGAGCAGTTCTTC. The encoded protein is CVTSRLPWGQGVVAGGNEQFF.

The chain is built from TRBV7-2 and TRBJ2-1; TRBD2 agrees at 12 bases. CDR3 length: 16 amino acids. From germline, CDR1 is SGHTA and CDR2 FQGNSA. V shed 2 bases, J shed 4 bases, and the junction held 3 bases outside the gene matches. DNA for the CDR3: TGTGCCAGCAGCTTAAGGGGGACTAGCGGGTACAATGAGCAGTTCTTC. This encodes CASSLRGTSGYNEQFF.

On this clonotype itself: One junction end disagrees with the germline gene, perhaps due to a read error. This chain connects TRBV6-2 or TRBV6-3 to TRBJ2-7, with a possible D match to TRBD2 (6 bases). The CDR3 loop spans 17 amino acids. Germline loops: CDR1 MNHEY, CDR2 SVGEGT. The CDR3: CASRASSRATSSYEQCF. The CDR3 DNA follows: TGTGCCAGCAGGGCCTCCAGCCGGGCAACTAGCTCCTACGAGCAGTGCTTC.

This clonotype was recorded at least ten times. V and J are TRBV18 and TRBJ2-3; D not resolved. This CDR3 is built from 14 residues. Germline V lookup: CDR1 KGHSH, CDR2 LQKENI. V was pared by 3 bases and J by 0 bases, with 7 bases between. In nucleotides, the CDR3 is TGTGCCAGCTCACCCCAGATGAGCACAGATACGCAGTATTTT. Translation gives CASSPQMSTDTQYF.

This clonotype came up many times. A much larger clone lies one base from this, so it may be a read error. The chain employs TRBV20-1 and TRBJ2-1, with a possible D match to TRBD1 (5 bases). The CDR3 is 12 residues long. The V gene lost 7 bases and the J gene lost 10 bases, with 17 bases spanning the gap. Germline CDR1 DFQATT, CDR2 SNEGSKA (reference sequence). The CDR3 DNA sequence: TGCAGTGTTATCCACCAGGGATTGGAGCAGTTCTTC. This translates into CSVIHQGLEQFF.

Of note for this clonotype: A single base separates this from a much larger clone, so it may be a read error. The chain is built from TRBV7-9 and TRBJ1-2; D is perhaps TRBD1 (5 bases). Germline V gives CDR1 SEHNR, CDR2 FQNEAQ (reference sequence). The CDR3 has 14 amino acids. CDR3 DNA sequence: TGTGCCGGCAGCCCACAGGTCCTCGAAGGAGGCTACACCTTC. This codes for CAGSPQVLEGGYTF.

As regards this clonotype: It may be a read error: a sequence one base away is much more abundant. The chain combines TRBV11-2 with TRBJ2-4; D is possibly TRBD2 (5 bases). This CDR3 is built from 14 residues. V gave up 5 bases and J gave up 3 bases, with 11 bases separating them. Germline V gene sequence: CDR1 SGHAT, CDR2 FQNNGV. The DNA of the CDR3 is TGTGCCAGCAGCACTAGTGGCAGCAAAAACATTCAGTACTTC. It is translated as CASSTSGSKNIQYF.

This clonotype has ten or more counts. The rearrangement joins TRBV11-2 to TRBJ1-4, with D tentatively TRBD1 (6 bases). The germline gives CDR1 SGHAT, CDR2 FQNNGV. This CDR3 is 14 amino acids long. V dropped 3 bases and J dropped 3 bases, with 8 bases sitting between them. The CDR3: CASSFRGPNEKLFF. The CDR3 region has the DNA TGTGCCAGCAGCTTCAGGGGTCCTAATGAAAAACTGTTTTTT.

This clonotype was seen many times. This chain connects TRBV20-1 to TRBJ2-7; D might be TRBD2 (5 bases). Trimming took off 6 bases at V and 4 bases at J, with 25 bases between the two ends. This CDR3 is built from 16 residues. Germline values: CDR1 DFQATT, CDR2 SNEGSKA (reference sequence). CDR3: CSAPPAGTRGNYEQYF. CDR3 DNA sequence: TGCAGTGCCCCACCGGCGGGTACAAGAGGGAATTACGAGCAGTACTTC.